This paragraph covers one T cell receptor (beta chain) sequence. The data are from a study of early T cells in non-severe SARS-CoV-2 infection. Study details: With bulk RNA from unsorted whole blood as input, sequencing yielded unpaired chains.

CDR3 length: 14 amino acids. Germline CDR1 and CDR2: LGHDT and YNNKEL (reference sequence). The V end lost 5 bases, the J end lost 6 bases, and 15 bases lay between the germline ends. A single record per CDR3 protein comes from TCRdb applying MiXCR to the 5' RACE reads. The sample yields 25,000 to 35,000 distinct CDR3 sequences, under 4% seen once. The chain joins TRBV3-1 to TRBJ2-3; D unclear. Sequencing was done on a sample of whole blood. This TCR derives from an adult who was a healthcare worker with PCR-confirmed SARS-CoV-2 infection or an uninfected control (not recorded which). The chain's CDR3 is CASSFRTYSDTQYF. Written as DNA, the CDR3 is TGTGCCAGCAGCTTCCGGACCTATAGCGATACGCAGTATTTT.